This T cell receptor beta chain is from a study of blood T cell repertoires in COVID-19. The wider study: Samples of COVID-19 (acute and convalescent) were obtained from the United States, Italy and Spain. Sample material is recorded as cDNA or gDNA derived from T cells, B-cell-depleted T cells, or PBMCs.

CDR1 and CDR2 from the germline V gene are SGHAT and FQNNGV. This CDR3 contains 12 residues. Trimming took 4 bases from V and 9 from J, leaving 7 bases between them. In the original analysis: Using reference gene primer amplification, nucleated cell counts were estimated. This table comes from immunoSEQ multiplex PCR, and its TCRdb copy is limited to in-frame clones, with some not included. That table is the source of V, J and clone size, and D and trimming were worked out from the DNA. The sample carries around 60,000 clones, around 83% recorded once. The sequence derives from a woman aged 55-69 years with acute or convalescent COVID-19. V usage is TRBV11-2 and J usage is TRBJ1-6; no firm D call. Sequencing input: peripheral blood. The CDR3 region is CASSSYGSPLHF. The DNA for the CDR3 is TGTGCCAGCAGCTCCTACGGTTCACCCCTCCACTTT.